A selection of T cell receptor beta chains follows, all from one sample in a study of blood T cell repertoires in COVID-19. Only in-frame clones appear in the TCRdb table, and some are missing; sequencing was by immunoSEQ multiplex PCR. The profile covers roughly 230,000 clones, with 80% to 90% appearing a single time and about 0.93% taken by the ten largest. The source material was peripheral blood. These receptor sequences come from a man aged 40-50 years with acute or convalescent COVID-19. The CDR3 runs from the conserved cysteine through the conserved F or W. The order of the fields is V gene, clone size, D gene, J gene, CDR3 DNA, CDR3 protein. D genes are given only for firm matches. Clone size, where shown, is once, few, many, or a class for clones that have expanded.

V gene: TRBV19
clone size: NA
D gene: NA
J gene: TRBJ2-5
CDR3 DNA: TGTGCCAGTAGTGACAGTGGAGGGTGGGGCCAAGAGACCCAGTACTTC
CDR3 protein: CASSDSGGWGQETQYF

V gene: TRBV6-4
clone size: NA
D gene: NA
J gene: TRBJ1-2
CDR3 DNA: TGTGCCAGAAGGGAGGAACTGGGGCTGCGATGGGGTGGCTACACCTTC
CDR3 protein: CARREELGLRWGGYTF

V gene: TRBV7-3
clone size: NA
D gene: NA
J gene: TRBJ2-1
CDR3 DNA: TGTGCCAGCAGCTTAACAGGCAGAGGGGGGGCCGATAACAATGAGCAGTTCTTC
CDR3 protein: CASSLTGRGGADNNEQFF

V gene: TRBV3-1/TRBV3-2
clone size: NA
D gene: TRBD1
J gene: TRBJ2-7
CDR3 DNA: TGTGCCAGCAGCCAAGACCTCGACAGGGAAAGAGGCTACGAGCAGTACTTC
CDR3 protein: CASSQDLDRERGYEQYF

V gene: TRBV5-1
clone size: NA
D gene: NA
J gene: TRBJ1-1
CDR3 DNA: TGCGCCAGCAGCTTGGTAGGGACAAAGAACACTGAAGCTTTCTTT
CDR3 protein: CASSLVGTKNTEAFF

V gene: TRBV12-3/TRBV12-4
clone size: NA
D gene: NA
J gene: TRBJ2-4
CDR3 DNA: TGTGCCAGCAGCTCATCTAACAGGGACATTCAGTACTTC
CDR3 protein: CASSSSNRDIQYF

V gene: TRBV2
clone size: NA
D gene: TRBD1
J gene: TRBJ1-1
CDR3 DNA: TGTGCCAGCAGTGCCCAGGGGGCCTCTGAAGCTTTCTTT
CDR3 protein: CASSAQGASEAFF

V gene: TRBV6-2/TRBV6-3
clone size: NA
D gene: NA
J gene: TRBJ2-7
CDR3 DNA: TGTGCCAGCAGTTTCGCGGCCCGCGAGCAGTACTTC
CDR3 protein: CASSFAAREQYF

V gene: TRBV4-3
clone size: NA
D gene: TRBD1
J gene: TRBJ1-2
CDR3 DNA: TGCGCCAGCAGCCCCGAGATAGGGGGCGGTGGCTACACCTTC
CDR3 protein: CASSPEIGGGGYTF

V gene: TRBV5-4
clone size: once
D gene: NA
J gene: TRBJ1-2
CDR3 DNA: TGTGCCAGCAGCCGGGACATCAACTATGGCTACACCTTC
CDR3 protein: CASSRDINYGYTF

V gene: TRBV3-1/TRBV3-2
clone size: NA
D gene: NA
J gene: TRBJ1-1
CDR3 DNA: TGTGCCAGCAGCCAATTGAGGGGAGGACCTTCAGCAGCTTTCTTT
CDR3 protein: CASSQLRGGPSAAFF

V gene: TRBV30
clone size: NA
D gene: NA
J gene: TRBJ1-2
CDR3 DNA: TGTGCCTGGAGGGGGGCAGGGCTCTATGGCTACACCTTC
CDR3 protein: CAWRGAGLYGYTF

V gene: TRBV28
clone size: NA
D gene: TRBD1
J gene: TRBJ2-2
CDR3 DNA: TGTGCCAGCAGCCCTGGACAGGGCACCGGGGAGCTGTTTTTT
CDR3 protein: CASSPGQGTGELFF

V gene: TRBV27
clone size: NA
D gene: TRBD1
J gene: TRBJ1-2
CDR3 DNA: TGTGCCAGCAGGGGACAGGGGGCGGGCTATGGCTACACCTTC
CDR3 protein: CASRGQGAGYGYTF

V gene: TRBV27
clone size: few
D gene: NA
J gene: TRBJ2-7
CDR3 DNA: TGTGCCAGCAGTTTACGCGGGTTCCACGAGCAGTACTTC
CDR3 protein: CASSLRGFHEQYF

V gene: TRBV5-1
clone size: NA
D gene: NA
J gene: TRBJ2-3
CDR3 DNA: TGCGCCAGCAGCTCGGGAGATACGCAGTATTTT
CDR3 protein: CASSSGDTQYF

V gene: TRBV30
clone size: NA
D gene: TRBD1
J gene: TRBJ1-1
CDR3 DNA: TGTGCCTGGAGTGAGGGACAGGCGATCTCTGAAGCTTTCTTT
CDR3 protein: CAWSEGQAISEAFF

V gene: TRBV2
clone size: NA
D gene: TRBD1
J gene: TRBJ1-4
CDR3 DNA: TGTGCCAGCACCGGACAGGTCTTGAGGGAAAAACTGTTTTTT
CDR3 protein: CASTGQVLREKLFF

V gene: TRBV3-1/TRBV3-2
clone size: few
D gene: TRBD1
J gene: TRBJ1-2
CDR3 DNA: TGTGCCAGCAGCCAGCTAGGGGGCCGAGTTACAGGTGACGGCTACACCTTC
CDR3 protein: CASSQLGGRVTGDGYTF

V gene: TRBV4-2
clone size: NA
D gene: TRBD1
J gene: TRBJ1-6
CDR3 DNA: TGTGCCAGCAGCCAGGCCGGGACAGGGAATTCACCCCTCCACTTT
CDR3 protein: CASSQAGTGNSPLHF

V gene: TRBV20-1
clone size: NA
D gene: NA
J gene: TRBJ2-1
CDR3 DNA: TGCAGTGCTAGAACCAGGTCTGAGCAGTTCTTC
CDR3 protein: CSARTRSEQFF

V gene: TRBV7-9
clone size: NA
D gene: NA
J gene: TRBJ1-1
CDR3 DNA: TGTGCCAGCAGCTTACTGGCAGGGATGAACACTGAAGCTTTCTTT
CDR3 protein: CASSLLAGMNTEAFF

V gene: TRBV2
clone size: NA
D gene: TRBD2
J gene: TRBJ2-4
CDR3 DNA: TGTGCCAGCAGTGTGACTAGCGGGGTTGGTAACATTCAGTACTTC
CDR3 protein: CASSVTSGVGNIQYF

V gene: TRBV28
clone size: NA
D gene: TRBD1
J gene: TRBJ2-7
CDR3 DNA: TGTGCCAGCAGTTTCCCCGGGACAGGGAGCGACGAGCAGTACTTC
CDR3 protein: CASSFPGTGSDEQYF

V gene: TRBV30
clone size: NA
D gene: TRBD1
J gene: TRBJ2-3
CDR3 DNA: TGTGCCTGGAGCACAGGACAGGGGAGCACAGATACGCAGTATTTT
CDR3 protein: CAWSTGQGSTDTQYF

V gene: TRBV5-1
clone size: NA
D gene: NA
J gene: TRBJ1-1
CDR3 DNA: TGCGCCAGCAGCTTGGGTAGCCAGAACACTGAAGCTTTCTTT
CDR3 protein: CASSLGSQNTEAFF